The T cell receptor (beta chain) under discussion was sequenced for a study of human T cells and chemical hapten exposure. The germline V and J ends were trimmed by 11 bases and 6 bases, with 19 bases remaining between them. The CDR3 runs 13 residues. Germline CDR1 reads ENHRY; CDR2 reads SYGVKD. As concerns this clonotype: Antigen: not known.

The time point: patch test 1, 2 weeks after DPC sensitization. Treatment indicated: therapeutic diphenylcyclopropenone sensitization with weekly scalp DPC. General study findings and limits: Correlating positively with patch test score were the PT1 expanded TCR counts.

TCRdb re-called the RACE reads through MiXCR, storing one row per CDR3 protein. This sample has about 100,000 distinct CDR3 sequences, with approximately 10% found just once. J is TRBJ1-2 and V is TRBV10-3; D might be TRBD1 (5 bases). This clonotype was obtained from a woman aged 40 to 55 with alopecia areata. Some clones in this sample may be carry-over from other donors' samples. The source material was whole blood, sampled in connection with sensitization to the hapten diphenylcyclopropenone (DPC). Here the CDR3 reads CAATRVQMDGYTF. The DNA of the CDR3 is TGTGCCGCCACCAGGGTACAGATGGATGGCTACACCTTC.